This is a list of T cell receptor beta chains from one sample in a study of blood T cell repertoires in COVID-19. Sequencing used immunoSEQ multiplex PCR; TCRdb keeps in-frame clones, though not all of them. Here the sample spans around 400,000 clones, roughly 90% being singletons. Sequenced: peripheral blood. The receptors were sampled from a man aged 35 to 55 with acute or convalescent COVID-19. Each CDR3 is given with its conserved first and last residue. The order of the fields is D gene, clone size, J gene, CDR3 length, V gene, CDR3 protein, CDR3 DNA. D genes are given only for firm matches. Clone sizes are given selectively: once, few, many, or a class where the clone is expanded.

TRBD1 | NA | TRBJ1-1 | 15 | TRBV7-2 | CASSLLNFDRGEAFF | TGTGCCAGCAGCTTACTTAACTTCGACAGGGGTGAAGCTTTCTTT
TRBD1 | NA | TRBJ1-4 | 16 | TRBV19 | CASSSLGQGGQVRLFF | TGTGCCAGTAGTAGCCTCGGACAGGGAGGGCAGGTTCGACTGTTTTTT
TRBD2 | NA | TRBJ2-7 | 19 | TRBV28 | CASSLVGRLAGGSSYEQYF | TGTGCCAGCAGTTTAGTGGGCAGACTAGCGGGGGGGAGCTCCTACGAGCAGTACTTC
NA | NA | TRBJ1-2 | 15 | TRBV7-2 | CASSLVGQPITGYTF | TGTGCCAGCAGCTTAGTTGGACAACCGATCACTGGCTACACCTTC
NA | few | TRBJ1-1 | 10 | TRBV20-1 | CSGWSGHGFF | TGCAGTGGATGGTCCGGACACGGTTTCTTT
NA | NA | TRBJ1-1 | 16 | TRBV10-2 | CASSDSLTARNTEAFF | TGCGCCAGCAGTGACAGTCTTACAGCCCGAAACACTGAAGCTTTCTTT
NA | NA | TRBJ2-5 | 15 | TRBV5-5 | CASSFLSMPRETQYF | TGTGCCAGCAGCTTTCTCTCTATGCCTCGGGAGACCCAGTACTTC
NA | NA | TRBJ1-4 | 16 | TRBV15 | CATSRGQVATNEKLFF | TGTGCCACCAGCAGAGGACAGGTCGCAACTAATGAAAAACTGTTTTTT
TRBD1 | NA | TRBJ2-5 | 13 | TRBV5-1 | CASSRDRQETQYF | TGCGCCAGCAGCCGGGACAGGCAAGAGACCCAGTACTTC
NA | NA | TRBJ2-5 | 12 | TRBV6-2/TRBV6-3 | CASRRGVETQYF | TGTGCCAGCCGCCGGGGAGTTGAGACCCAGTACTTC
TRBD1 | NA | TRBJ1-1 | 13 | TRBV30 | CAGGRGLNTEAFF | TGTGCCGGAGGCAGGGGGCTGAACACTGAAGCTTTCTTT
TRBD1 | NA | TRBJ1-4 | 17 | TRBV18 | CASSPRIIGGGLEKLFF | TGTGCCAGCTCACCACGAATTATAGGAGGGGGCCTTGAAAAACTGTTTTTT
NA | NA | TRBJ2-7 | 14 | TRBV7-9 | CASSLVWRPYEQYF | TGTGCCAGCAGCTTAGTCTGGCGGCCATACGAGCAGTACTTC
TRBD1 | NA | TRBJ1-5 | 13 | TRBV30 | CAWSADRGGPQHF | TGTGCCTGGAGTGCAGACAGGGGTGGGCCCCAGCATTTT
TRBD2 | NA | TRBJ2-7 | 16 | TRBV7-2 | CASSLLSGGGTYEQYF | TGTGCCAGCAGCTTACTAAGCGGGGGGGGAACCTACGAGCAGTACTTC
TRBD2 | NA | TRBJ2-1 | 17 | TRBV27 | CASSFDRGLAGGNEQFF | TGTGCCAGCAGTTTCGACAGGGGACTAGCGGGGGGGAATGAGCAGTTCTTC
TRBD2 | NA | TRBJ2-1 | 15 | TRBV10-3 | CAIRGGGVLDNEQFF | TGTGCCATCCGCGGGGGTGGGGTATTGGACAATGAACAGTTCTTC
TRBD1 | few | TRBJ1-2 | 14 | TRBV27 | CASKGQGESAGYTF | TGTGCCAGCAAGGGACAGGGAGAATCTGCTGGCTACACCTTC
NA | NA | TRBJ1-2 | 14 | TRBV5-1 | CASSWGLGSHGYTF | TGCGCCAGCAGCTGGGGGCTAGGGTCGCATGGCTACACCTTC
TRBD1 | NA | TRBJ2-7 | 14 | TRBV5-1 | CASSGTGKWKEQYF | TGCGCCAGCAGCGGGACAGGGAAATGGAAGGAGCAGTACTTC
TRBD1 | NA | TRBJ1-4 | 16 | TRBV5-6 | CASSLQGARFGEKLFF | TGTGCCAGCAGCTTACAGGGGGCTCGTTTCGGTGAAAAACTGTTTTTT
NA | NA | TRBJ2-7 | 15 | TRBV7-9 | CASSPSQGRRNEQYF | TGTGCCAGCAGCCCGTCACAGGGGAGGAGGAACGAGCAGTACTTC
NA | NA | TRBJ2-1 | 16 | TRBV7-9 | CASSLLAGWLDNEQFF | TGTGCCAGCAGCTTACTGGCGGGATGGTTAGACAATGAGCAGTTCTTC
TRBD2 | NA | TRBJ2-7 | 16 | TRBV28 | CASSSMTSGRPSEQYF | TGTGCCAGCAGTTCGATGACTAGCGGGAGACCGTCCGAGCAGTACTTC
NA | NA | TRBJ2-2 | 17 | TRBV4-1 | CASSQERRPVNPGELFF | TGCGCCAGCAGCCAAGAGAGGCGTCCGGTCAATCCCGGGGAGCTGTTTTTT
NA | NA | TRBJ2-2 | 13 | TRBV9 | CASSPGGPGELFF | TGTGCCAGCAGCCCCGGGGGTCCCGGGGAGCTGTTTTTT
TRBD2 | NA | TRBJ2-3 | 15 | TRBV9 | CASSVGAGYTDTQYF | TGTGCCAGCAGCGTAGGAGCGGGATACACAGATACGCAGTATTTT
TRBD1 | NA | TRBJ1-5 | 16 | TRBV4-1 | CASSQGSGTGAQPQHF | TGCGCCAGCAGCCAAGGTTCCGGGACAGGGGCACAGCCCCAGCATTTT
TRBD1 | once | TRBJ2-6 | 17 | TRBV6-2/TRBV6-3 | CASSYGTGHSGANVLTF | TGTGCCAGCAGTTACGGGACAGGACACTCTGGGGCCAACGTCCTGACTTTC
TRBD1 | NA | TRBJ1-1 | 16 | TRBV4-1 | CASSQVTGAPNTEAFF | TGCGCCAGCAGCCAGGTTACAGGGGCCCCGAACACTGAAGCTTTCTTT
NA | NA | TRBJ1-5 | 13 | TRBV27 | CASSPGGGQPQHF | TGTGCCAGCAGCCCTGGTGGGGGGCAGCCCCAGCATTTT
NA | once | TRBJ2-7 | 14 | TRBV9 | CASSVGEGDYEQYF | TGTGCCAGCAGCGTAGGAGAGGGCGACTACGAGCAGTACTTC
TRBD1 | NA | TRBJ1-5 | 15 | TRBV6-2/TRBV6-3 | CASSDGQVSNQPQHF | TGTGCCAGCAGTGATGGACAGGTTAGCAATCAGCCCCAGCATTTT
NA | NA | TRBJ1-5 | 13 | TRBV4-1 | CASSQEKSQPQHF | TGCGCCAGCAGCCAAGAAAAGAGTCAGCCCCAGCATTTT
NA | NA | TRBJ2-7 | 12 | TRBV5-1 | CASSPDIGEQYF | TGCGCCAGCAGCCCCGACATTGGCGAGCAGTACTTC
TRBD2 | NA | TRBJ2-7 | 16 | TRBV4-2 | CASSQESAGVSYEQYF | TGTGCCAGCAGCCAAGAGTCAGCGGGGGTTTCCTACGAGCAGTACTTC
NA | NA | TRBJ2-7 | 11 | TRBV12-3/TRBV12-4 | CASSSGGEQYF | TGTGCCAGCAGTTCCGGGGGCGAGCAGTACTTC
TRBD2 | NA | TRBJ2-1 | 16 | TRBV5-1 | CASRLLAGSSYNEQFF | TGCGCCAGCCGTCTGCTAGCGGGGAGCTCCTACAATGAGCAGTTCTTC
NA | NA | TRBJ2-2 | 13 | TRBV28 | CASSPFGAGELFF | TGTGCCAGCAGCCCCTTTGGGGCTGGGGAGCTGTTTTTT
NA | NA | TRBJ1-2 | 13 | TRBV28 | CASRFRTVRGYTF | TGTGCCAGCAGGTTCCGGACAGTCCGAGGCTACACCTTC
NA | NA | TRBJ1-1 | 13 | TRBV6-5 | CASSYSTGPEAFF | TGTGCCAGCAGTTACTCAACAGGGCCTGAAGCTTTCTTT
TRBD1 | NA | TRBJ2-2 | 16 | TRBV5-1 | CASSLGQGAHTGELFF | TGCGCCAGCAGCTTGGGGCAGGGGGCCCACACCGGGGAGCTGTTTTTT
NA | NA | TRBJ2-5 | 14 | TRBV10-3 | CAISESASQETQYF | TGTGCCATCAGTGAGTCCGCCAGTCAAGAGACCCAGTACTTC
NA | NA | TRBJ1-1 | 15 | TRBV11-2 | CASSLFRAGETEAFF | TGTGCCAGCAGCTTATTTCGTGCAGGGGAGACTGAAGCTTTCTTT
NA | NA | TRBJ1-1 | 15 | TRBV4-1 | CASSRVTGMATEAFF | TGCGCCAGCAGCCGAGTAACAGGAATGGCCACTGAAGCTTTCTTT
NA | NA | TRBJ2-5 | 13 | TRBV4-2 | CASSQERGETQYF | TGTGCCAGCAGCCAAGAACGAGGGGAGACCCAGTACTTC
TRBD1 | NA | TRBJ1-1 | 16 | TRBV5-1 | CASSQKTGQMNTEAFF | TGCGCCAGCAGCCAGAAAACGGGACAGATGAACACTGAAGCTTTCTTT
NA | NA | TRBJ2-7 | 17 | TRBV6-1 | CASSVPPVRAGYYEQYF | TGTGCCAGCAGTGTCCCTCCCGTTCGGGCAGGGTATTACGAGCAGTACTTC
TRBD1 | NA | TRBJ1-2 | 13 | TRBV5-1 | CASSGTVNYGYTF | TGCGCCAGCTCAGGGACAGTGAACTATGGCTACACCTTC
TRBD2 | NA | TRBJ2-3 | 15 | TRBV28 | CASSFLAGGADTQYF | TGTGCCAGCAGTTTTCTAGCGGGAGGGGCAGATACGCAGTATTTT
TRBD1 | NA | TRBJ2-7 | 13 | TRBV27 | CASSGQGLYEQYF | TGTGCCAGCTCGGGACAGGGCTTATACGAGCAGTACTTC
TRBD1 | NA | TRBJ2-4 | 17 | TRBV9 | CASSEGAGSMAKNIQYF | TGTGCCAGCAGCGAGGGGGCAGGGAGTATGGCCAAAAACATTCAGTACTTC
NA | few | TRBJ2-2 | 15 | TRBV19 | CASTKRGINTGELFF | TGTGCCAGTACCAAGAGGGGGATAAACACCGGGGAGCTGTTTTTT
NA | NA | TRBJ1-5 | 15 | TRBV2 | CASSEEAGSNQPQHF | TGTGCCAGCAGTGAAGAGGCAGGTAGCAATCAGCCCCAGCATTTT
NA | NA | TRBJ1-2 | 13 | TRBV6-5 | CASSYSEFNGYTF | TGTGCCAGCAGTTACTCGGAGTTTAATGGCTACACCTTC